A selection of T cell receptor beta chains follows, all from one sample in a study of cytomegalovirus exposure and HLA in healthy donors. Sequencing used immunoSEQ multiplex PCR; TCRdb keeps in-frame clones, though not all of them. Of about 200,000 clones listed, 70% to 90% were seen once; the top ten hold roughly 5.5%. Sequenced sample: PBMCs. These TCRs come from a woman under 30 in good health and CMV-seronegative. Each CDR3 is given with its conserved first and last residue. A D gene is named only where the DNA matches it firmly. The size of a clone is reported for some rows only, either as once, few or many, or as a class for expanded clones.

V: TRBV5-8; size: -; D: -; length: 13; J: TRBJ1-1; DNA: TGTGCCAGCAGCCTCCCTGTATGGGGTGAAGCTTTCTTT; CDR3: CASSLPVWGEAFF
V: TRBV29-1; size: -; D: -; length: 13; J: TRBJ1-2; DNA: TGCAGCGCTATACTACAGGGAAACTATGGCTACACCTTC; CDR3: CSAILQGNYGYTF
V: TRBV5-3; size: -; D: TRBD1; length: 15; J: TRBJ2-7; DNA: TGTGCCAGAAGCTTGAGACAGGGTATCTCCTACGAGCAGTACTTC; CDR3: CARSLRQGISYEQYF
V: TRBV7-3; size: -; D: TRBD2; length: 16; J: TRBJ2-1; DNA: TGTGCCAGCAGCCCATCCGGGGGGGCCGGAAACAATGAGCAGTTCTTC; CDR3: CASSPSGGAGNNEQFF
V: TRBV5-1; size: once; D: TRBD1; length: 13; J: TRBJ1-3; DNA: TGCGCCAGCAGCTCGGGACAGAAAAACACCATATATTTT; CDR3: CASSSGQKNTIYF
V: TRBV9; size: -; D: TRBD1; length: 18; J: TRBJ2-6; DNA: TGTGCCAGCAGTTCTCCGGGACAGGGCTTATCTGGGGCCAACGTCCTGACTTTC; CDR3: CASSSPGQGLSGANVLTF
V: TRBV19; size: -; D: -; length: 15; J: TRBJ1-3; DNA: TGTGCCAGTAGTATAGGCGGGGACACTGGAAACACCATATATTTT; CDR3: CASSIGGDTGNTIYF
V: TRBV10-1; size: -; D: -; length: 13; J: TRBJ1-2; DNA: TGCGCCAGCAGTAAAGACAGGAATTATGGCTACACCTTC; CDR3: CASSKDRNYGYTF
V: TRBV7-9; size: -; D: -; length: 12; J: TRBJ2-1; DNA: TGTGCCAGCAGCTTAACCACCAATGAGCAGTTCTTC; CDR3: CASSLTTNEQFF
V: TRBV4-1; size: -; D: TRBD2; length: 15; J: TRBJ2-7; DNA: TGCGCCAGCAGCCAAGGAACTAGCGTCTCCTACGAGCAGTACTTC; CDR3: CASSQGTSVSYEQYF
V: TRBV6-6; size: few; D: -; length: 13; J: TRBJ1-1; DNA: TGTGCAGAAGGCTCCGACTCGTACACTGAAGCTTTCTTT; CDR3: CAEGSDSYTEAFF
V: TRBV5-6; size: -; D: -; length: 13; J: TRBJ1-5; DNA: TGTGCCAGCAGCCTCACATTAAATCAGCCCCAGCATTTT; CDR3: CASSLTLNQPQHF
V: TRBV9; size: -; D: -; length: 14; J: TRBJ2-1; DNA: TGTGCCAGCAGCGTAGCTGACTATTACAATGAGCAGTTCTTC; CDR3: CASSVADYYNEQFF
V: TRBV6-5; size: -; D: TRBD1; length: 13; J: TRBJ1-1; DNA: TGTGCCAGCAGGAGACAGGGGAACACTGAAGCTTTCTTT; CDR3: CASRRQGNTEAFF
V: TRBV10-3; size: once; D: -; length: 14; J: TRBJ1-5; DNA: TGTGCCATCAGTAATCCGGGTTTCGCACAGCCCCAGCATTTT; CDR3: CAISNPGFAQPQHF
V: TRBV27; size: -; D: TRBD2; length: 16; J: TRBJ2-1; DNA: TGTGCCAGCAGCAGTGGGACTAGCGGGTACTACAATGAGCAGTTCTTC; CDR3: CASSSGTSGYYNEQFF
V: TRBV20-1; size: -; D: -; length: 10; J: TRBJ1-1; DNA: TGCAGTGCTGGCGGCACTGAAGCTTTCTTT; CDR3: CSAGGTEAFF
V: TRBV5-1; size: -; D: TRBD2; length: 14; J: TRBJ2-5; DNA: TGCGCCAGCAGCCTCGCGGGGGTGGCGGAGACCCAGTACTTC; CDR3: CASSLAGVAETQYF
V: TRBV9; size: few; D: TRBD2; length: 15; J: TRBJ2-3; DNA: TGTGCCAGCAGCACACTAGCGCTGAGCACAGATACGCAGTATTTT; CDR3: CASSTLALSTDTQYF
V: TRBV6-6; size: -; D: -; length: 13; J: TRBJ2-2; DNA: TGTGCCAGCAGGATTATGGACACCGGGGAGCTGTTTTTT; CDR3: CASRIMDTGELFF
V: TRBV9; size: -; D: -; length: 15; J: TRBJ1-5; DNA: TGTGCCAGCAGCGTACAGGGGTCCTTCGGTCAGCCCCAGCATTTT; CDR3: CASSVQGSFGQPQHF
V: TRBV4-1; size: -; D: TRBD1; length: 15; J: TRBJ1-2; DNA: TGCGCCAGCAGCCCCCGGGACAGGGGGGACTATGGCTACACCTTC; CDR3: CASSPRDRGDYGYTF
V: TRBV7-9; size: -; D: -; length: 15; J: TRBJ2-2; DNA: TGTGCCAGCAGCTCCCGACAGGCAAGGACCGGGGAGCTGTTTTTT; CDR3: CASSSRQARTGELFF
V: TRBV7-8; size: -; D: TRBD1; length: 15; J: TRBJ1-5; DNA: TGTGCCAGCAGCCCGGACAGGGGGCTAGGGCAGCCCCAGCATTTT; CDR3: CASSPDRGLGQPQHF
V: TRBV5-1; size: -; D: -; length: 14; J: TRBJ1-1; DNA: TGCGCCAGCAGCGTGGGTCCGCAGTCCACTGAAGCTTTCTTT; CDR3: CASSVGPQSTEAFF
V: TRBV6-1; size: few; D: TRBD1; length: 14; J: TRBJ1-2; DNA: TGTGCCAGCAGCCCCCTCGACAGGGACTATGGCTACACCTTC; CDR3: CASSPLDRDYGYTF
V: TRBV9; size: -; D: -; length: 15; J: TRBJ1-1; DNA: TGTGCCAGCAGCGCCCGCGGTGCGGAGAACACTGAAGCTTTCTTT; CDR3: CASSARGAENTEAFF
V: TRBV2; size: -; D: -; length: 13; J: TRBJ1-2; DNA: TGTGCCAGCAAAGACGGTTTGGGCTATGGCTACACCTTC; CDR3: CASKDGLGYGYTF
V: TRBV28; size: -; D: -; length: 12; J: TRBJ1-2; DNA: TGTGCCAGCAGTTTTGCGGGATATGGCTACACCTTC; CDR3: CASSFAGYGYTF
V: TRBV6-5; size: -; D: -; length: 12; J: TRBJ2-5; DNA: TGTGCCAGCAGGGACTCGGGAGAGACCCAGTACTTC; CDR3: CASRDSGETQYF
V: TRBV6-5; size: -; D: TRBD2; length: 14; J: TRBJ2-7; DNA: TGTGCCAGCAGTGGACTAGCGGGAGTCTACGAGCAGTACTTC; CDR3: CASSGLAGVYEQYF
V: TRBV27; size: few; D: TRBD1; length: 14; J: TRBJ2-7; DNA: TGTGCCAGCAAAGGGACAGGGCTCGTCTACGAGCAGTACTTC; CDR3: CASKGTGLVYEQYF
V: TRBV7-9; size: -; D: TRBD2; length: 15; J: TRBJ2-1; DNA: TGTGCCAGCAGCTTGACTAGCGGGCTCGTTGGTGAGCAGTTCTTC; CDR3: CASSLTSGLVGEQFF
V: TRBV2; size: -; D: -; length: 12; J: TRBJ2-3; DNA: TGTGCCAGCAGGGATGACACAGATACGCAGTATTTT; CDR3: CASRDDTDTQYF
V: TRBV4-1; size: -; D: TRBD2; length: 19; J: TRBJ2-1; DNA: TGCGCCAGCAGCCACCCGAGGGAGACTAGCGGTATTTACTACAATGAGCAGTTCTTC; CDR3: CASSHPRETSGIYYNEQFF
V: TRBV25-1; size: -; D: -; length: 15; J: TRBJ2-2; DNA: TGTGCCAGCAGTGAAATCGGGACTGAGACCGGGGAGCTGTTTTTT; CDR3: CASSEIGTETGELFF
V: TRBV27; size: -; D: TRBD1; length: 15; J: TRBJ1-6; DNA: TGTGCCAGCAGTTTCGGGACAGGGGGCAAATCACCCCTCCACTTT; CDR3: CASSFGTGGKSPLHF
V: TRBV19; size: once; D: -; length: 13; J: TRBJ2-1; DNA: TGTGCCAGTTCAGTCTTCTCCTACAATGAGCAGTTCTTC; CDR3: CASSVFSYNEQFF
V: TRBV5-1; size: -; D: -; length: 16; J: TRBJ2-1; DNA: TGCGCCAGCAGCTTGGCCCGGTACCCCTCCTACAATGAGCAGTTCTTC; CDR3: CASSLARYPSYNEQFF
V: TRBV6-1; size: once; D: -; length: 15; J: TRBJ2-5; DNA: TGTGCCAGCAGTGTTAATAGGGGGGTTCAAGAGACCCAGTACTTC; CDR3: CASSVNRGVQETQYF